This T cell receptor (beta chain) was retrieved from a study of shared clonotypes between healthy human individuals. Naive CD8 cells were CD45RO-negative, positively selected for CCR7, excluding terminally differentiated effector memory CD45RA+ cells. The material for each subset, its genomic DNA, was split evenly across several immunoSEQ plates. Data came from immunoSEQ multiplex PCR; TCRdb stores just in-frame clones and leaves some out. In the table there are hundreds of thousands of clones, 98% of which are singletons. CDR1 is SGHDN and CDR2 is FVKESK in the germline V gene. The CDR3 sequence is 16 residues long. After removal of 3 bases from V and 7 bases from J, the junction contained 10 bases not matched to a gene. Study findings and constraints: Among donors, clonotype sharing was expected to be affected by sequencing depth.

Remarks on this clone: Its antigen remains unknown.

The chain combines TRBV14 with TRBJ2-1, with 9 bases identical to TRBD2. Sequences were obtained from naive CD8+ T cells sorted from blood. This clonotype originated in a man aged 30 to 45 in good health. The CDR3 reads CASSQLGLAMGNEQFF. DNA of the CDR3: TGTGCCAGCAGCCAGCTTGGACTAGCGATGGGGAATGAGCAGTTCTTC. Together with reference TRBV14 and TRBJ2-1, the CDR3 gives the full variable domain: EAGVTQFPSHSVIEKGQTVTLRCDPISGHDNLYWYRRVMGKEIKFLLHFVKESKQDESGMPNNRFLAERTGGTYSTLKVQPAELEDSGVYFCASSQLGLAMGNEQFFGPGTRLTVL.